Presented here are 13 T cell receptor beta chains from one specimen sequenced in a study of monozygotic twins with inflammatory bowel disease. TCRdb reprocessed the 5' RACE reads; each CDR3 protein has one entry and no DNA is given. The sample holds approximately 400,000 distinct CDR3 sequences. Sequencing was carried out using blood. All receptors derive from a human donor with ulcerative colitis or Crohn's disease, or a healthy co-twin of an affected twin (not recorded which).

The chain couples TRBV12-3 or TRBV12-4 to TRBJ2-6; TCRdb's D gene call, TRBD2, goes unchecked for lack of DNA. CDR3 size: 15 residues. CDR3 sequence reads: CASSLWVARANVLTF.

The V gene is TRBV5-1, the J gene TRBJ2-5; TCRdb designates TRBD1, a call that cannot be tested without DNA. Germline CDR1 reads SGHRS; CDR2 reads YFSETQ. The CDR3 is made up of 11 amino acids. The CDR3 reads CASSFGQDTSF.

This chain joins TRBV7-9 and TRBJ1-5. Germline V gene sequence: CDR1 SEHNR, CDR2 FQNEAQ (reference sequence). The length of the CDR3 is 13 residues. The CDR3 loop reads CASSSAVKQPQHF.

This chain connects TRBV5-1 to TRBJ2-3; TCRdb's D call, TRBD1, is unchecked because there is no DNA. The CDR3 runs 17 residues. CDR1 and CDR2 from the germline V gene are SGHRS and YFSETQ. CDR3 in amino acids: CASSEGVGQSSTDTQYF.

The chain couples TRBV30 to TRBJ2-1; TCRdb lists TRBD1, though no DNA is available to test this call. Germline V gives CDR1 GTSNPN, CDR2 SVGIG (reference sequence). The CDR3 sequence is 15 residues long. The CDR3 loop reads CAWSFGTAVGREQFF.

The V gene is TRBV10-3, the J gene TRBJ2-2; TCRdb calls TRBD2, which cannot be checked without DNA. The CDR3 has 14 amino acids. Germline V gene sequence: CDR1 ENHRY, CDR2 SYGVKD. The CDR3 sequence is CATLSVANTGELFF.

The rearrangement joins TRBV4-3 to TRBJ2-3; checking the TCRdb D call of TRBD1 is not possible without DNA. The CDR3 has 17 residues. CDR1 is LGHNA, CDR2 YSLEER, per germline. CDR3 loop: CASSQEVSGHFTDTQYF.

The chain is built from TRBV10-3 and TRBJ2-7; with no DNA, the TCRdb D assignment of TRBD1 cannot be verified. The CDR3 sequence is 15 residues long. The germline gives CDR1 ENHRY, CDR2 SYGVKD. CDR3 region: CAIAAFDRGAYEQYF.

The chain recombines TRBV6-2 or TRBV6-3 with TRBJ2-7; TCRdb outputs TRBD2, but without DNA this stays unchecked. The CDR3 covers 14 residues. Germline CDR1 is MNHEY and CDR2 is SVGEGT. The CDR3 loop is CASSKGPFTYEQYF.

The chain has TRBV24-1 and TRBJ1-5; TCRdb names TRBD1, which stays unverified in the absence of DNA. Per germline, CDR1 KGHDR and CDR2 SFDVKD. CDR3 length: 14 residues. The CDR3 loop reads CATSEAGTAQPQHF.

The chain uses TRBV19 and TRBJ1-5; TCRdb's D call of TRBD1 is untestable without DNA. CDR3 length: 15 residues. The V gene's germline CDR1 is LNHDA and CDR2 SQIVND (reference sequence). The CDR3 reads CASSVDRDSNQPQHF.

The J gene is TRBJ1-1, the V gene TRBV7-2. Germline V gene lookup returns CDR1 SGHTA and CDR2 FQGNSA. This CDR3 has 17 amino acids. The CDR3 loop is CASSLNGGNRVNTEAFF.

The CDR3 spells CASSRTSGFGELFF. The chain uses TRBV27 and TRBJ2-2; the TRBD2 assignment by TCRdb is unverifiable without DNA. This CDR3 has 14 amino acids. The germline V gene has CDR1 MNHEY and CDR2 SMNVEV (reference sequence).